One sample yielded the 10 T cell receptor beta chains listed below, sequenced in a study of shared clonotypes between healthy human individuals. The data were produced by immunoSEQ multiplex PCR, yet TCRdb's version contains in-frame clones alone and is incomplete. Of about 2,200,000 clones in the sample, 90% to 95% were seen once. As defined, naive CD8 cells were CD45RO-negative and positively selected for CCR7, with terminally differentiated effector memory CD45RA+ cells excluded. Sequenced input: naive CD8+ T cells from PBMCs. Source of these receptors: a man younger than 35 in good health. Some clones in this sample may be carry-over from other donors' samples.

V usage is TRBV27 and J usage is TRBJ2-3; 9 nucleotides line up with TRBD1. The CDR3 extends over 16 amino acids. In germline, CDR1 is MNHEY, CDR2 SMNVEV (reference sequence). V shed 1 base and J 0 bases; nucleotides not matched to a gene: 2. CDR3 sequence (DNA): TGTGCCAGCAGTTTATATGGGACAGGGAGCACAGATACGCAGTATTTT. Its translation: CASSLYGTGSTDTQYF.

This chain joins TRBV27 and TRBJ1-1; a possible D gene is TRBD1 (5 bases). This CDR3 spans 13 amino acids. V lost 6 bases to trimming and J lost 4 bases, with 12 bases between them. Germline loops: CDR1 MNHEY, CDR2 SMNVEV (reference sequence). CDR3 coding DNA: TGTGCCAGCAGAAGGGGCAGGACCACTGAAGCTTTCTTT. Translated: CASRRGRTTEAFF.

The V gene is TRBV2, the J gene TRBJ2-7; 10 bases map to TRBD2. V trimming: 3 bases; J trimming: 3 bases; junction bases outside the gene matches: 5. From germline, CDR1 is SNHLY and CDR2 FYNNEI. The CDR3 loop spans 15 amino acids. The CDR3: CASSEFPSGSYEQYF. CDR3 coding DNA: TGTGCCAGCAGTGAGTTCCCTAGCGGGAGCTACGAGCAGTACTTC.

The gene calls are TRBV27 and TRBJ1-4; D not certain. V was shortened by 3 bases and J by 5 bases, with 10 bases between the two germline ends. The germline gives CDR1 MNHEY, CDR2 SMNVEV (reference sequence). This CDR3 contains 14 residues. In DNA form, the CDR3 reads TGTGCCAGCAGTTTTTCTGCTCCGAATGAAAAACTGTTTTTT. This sequence encodes CASSFSAPNEKLFF.

The V gene is TRBV30, the J gene TRBJ2-4; the D gene is possibly TRBD2 (5 bases). The V gene lost 6 bases and the J gene lost 7 bases, with 16 bases spanning the gap. CDR1 is GTSNPN, CDR2 SVGIG, per germline (reference sequence). The CDR3 covers 13 residues. The CDR3 sequence is CACPSREGNIQYF. CDR3 DNA sequence: TGTGCCTGTCCTTCTCGGGAAGGGAACATTCAGTACTTC.

CDR3 DNA: TGTGCCAGCAGCTGGGGCCTCTCCGGGACAGCAACCTACGAGCAGTACTTC. It encodes CASSWGLSGTATYEQYF. This chain uses TRBV11-2 with TRBJ2-7; 7 bases align to TRBD1. Per germline, CDR1 SGHAT and CDR2 FQNNGV. The CDR3 totals 17 residues. V lost 4 bases and J lost 2; bases outside the gene matches: 14.

V and J are TRBV7-9 and TRBJ2-2; TRBD1 might be the D (6 bases). CDR1 is SEHNR, CDR2 FQNEAQ, per germline (reference sequence). CDR3 size: 16 residues. V lost 5 bases to trimming and J lost 6 bases, with 19 bases between them. This CDR3 reads CASSHAGDARAGELFF. CDR3 sequence (DNA): TGTGCCAGCAGCCACGCAGGGGATGCAAGGGCCGGGGAGCTGTTTTTT.

The chain combines TRBV6-5 with TRBJ2-5; TRBD2 might be the D (6 bases). CDR3 length equals 16 residues. Germline-derived CDR1 and CDR2 are MNHEY and SVGAGI. V lost 0 bases and J 2 bases, leaving 13 bases between the germline ends. CDR3 region: CASSYSLSSEQETQYF. The CDR3 DNA is TGTGCCAGCAGTTACTCGTTGTCTAGCGAACAAGAGACCCAGTACTTC.

CDR3 bases: TGTGCCACCGGGGTGGGGGTCGGCAATCAGCCCCAGCATTTT. It is translated as CATGVGVGNQPQHF. This chain links TRBV10-3 with TRBJ1-5, with D tentatively TRBD1 (5 bases). CDR3 length: 14 residues. Germline V gene data show CDR1 as ENHRY and CDR2 as SYGVKD. V dropped 10 bases and J dropped 2 bases, with 15 bases sitting between them.

This clone has only one observation. J is TRBJ1-1 and V is TRBV19; D ambiguous. CDR3 size: 16 residues. The V gene's germline CDR1 is LNHDA and CDR2 SQIVND (reference sequence). Trimming removed 3 bases from V and 0 bases from J, with 14 bases in between. The CDR3 here is CASSILPGSMNTEAFF. Written as DNA, the CDR3 is TGTGCCAGTAGTATTTTGCCGGGGTCGATGAACACTGAAGCTTTCTTT.